This passage covers 32 T cell receptor beta chains from one sample sequenced in a study of tumor-infiltrating lymphocytes in oesophageal squamous cell carcinoma. Via MiXCR, TCRdb re-called the PCR reads, giving one row per CDR3 protein. The table shows 20,000 or so distinct CDR3 sequences, with 41% occurring only once. Sequences were obtained from esophageal tumor tissue. The receptors shown here come from a male donor with esophageal squamous cell carcinoma.

The chain recombines TRBV7-3 with TRBJ2-1; TRBD1 aligns across 8 bases. Germline V gives CDR1 SGHTA, CDR2 FQGTGA. The CDR3 has 15 amino acids. The V gene end was trimmed by 5 bases and the J gene end by 7 bases; junction bases not matched to a gene: 10. Here the CDR3 DNA reads TGTGCCAGCAGCCCAACCGGGACAGGCGCGAATGAGCAGTTCTTC. This sequence encodes CASSPTGTGANEQFF.

The chain uses TRBV12-3 or TRBV12-4 and TRBJ1-5; the D gene is possibly TRBD1 (6 bases). Trimming cost V 6 bases and J 7 bases, with 10 bases left between them. CDR3 size: 12 residues. For the CDR3, the DNA is TGTGCCAGCAGCACACAGGGACAGCCCCAGCATTTT. Translating gives CASSTQGQPQHF.

About this clonotype: One end of the junction is discordant with germline, which a read error may explain. V and J are TRBV28 and TRBJ2-6; D call uncertain. The germline V gene encodes CDR1 MDHEN and CDR2 SYDVKM. This CDR3 contains 8 residues. For the CDR3, the DNA is TGTGCCAGCAGTAAAACCCCTTTC. It encodes CASSKTPF.

This clonotype has only a few counts. This rearrangement joins TRBV7-2 to TRBJ2-7, with 10 bases matching TRBD1. The J call may be in error: the DNA end matches TRBJ2-5 better. The germline gives CDR1 SGHTA, CDR2 FQGNSA. The CDR3 is 16 amino acids. DNA for the CDR3: TGTGCCAGCAGCCCTAGACAGGGGGCATACCAAGAGACCCAGTACTTC. The encoded protein is CASSPRQGAYQETQYF.

This clonotype is classed as medium-sized (0.01 to 0.1%). This rearrangement joins TRBV7-8 to TRBJ1-2; 7 bases line up with TRBD1. Per the germline V gene, CDR1 is SGHVS and CDR2 is FQNEAQ. Trimming cost V 1 base and J 3 bases; bases outside gene matches: 5. This CDR3 contains 15 residues. CDR3 region: CASSLGGGGDYGYTF. In DNA form, the CDR3 reads TGTGCCAGCAGCTTAGGGGGAGGGGGCGACTATGGCTACACCTTC. The full variable domain, rest sourced from reference TRBV7-8 and TRBJ1-2, is GAGVSQSPRYKVAKRGQDVALRCDPISGHVSLFWYQQALGQGPEFLTYFQNEAQLDKSGLPSDRFFAERPEGSVSTLKIQRTQQEDSAVYLCASSLGGGGDYGYTFGSGTRLTVV.

The V gene is TRBV9, the J gene TRBJ1-4, with no clear D. The J call could be wrong; TRBJ2-3 is a better fit for the DNA end. The CDR3 has 13 residues. Germline loops: CDR1 SGDLS, CDR2 YYNGEE. CDR3: CASSVDVTDTQYF. The CDR3 nucleotides are TGTGCCAGCAGCGTAGATGTCACAGATACGCAGTATTTT.

The V gene is TRBV7-6, the J gene TRBJ2-4; TRBD2 agrees at 9 bases. The assigned J gene may be wrong: the sequence end matches TRBJ2-1 better. This CDR3 is built from 15 residues. Germline V lookup: CDR1 SGHVS, CDR2 FNYEAQ. For the CDR3, the DNA is TGTGCCAGCAGCCCCGGGACTAGCAGGGACAATGAGCAGTTCTTC. This gives the protein CASSPGTSRDNEQFF.

The chain recombines TRBV19 with TRBJ1-5; no clear D gene. Trimming removed 6 bases at V and 7 bases at J, with 13 bases between. Per the germline V gene, CDR1 is LNHDA and CDR2 is SQIVND (reference sequence). CDR3 length: 13 residues. The CDR3 reads CASSPDLNQPQHF. DNA for the CDR3: TGTGCCAGTAGCCCGGACTTGAACCAGCCCCAGCATTTT.

This clonotype was observed many times. At one boundary the junction diverges from the germline segment, which might be a read error. This chain's CDR3 is CASSLWIQAEAFF. The CDR3 DNA follows: TGTGCCAGCAGCTTATGGATCCAGGCTGAAGCTTTCTTT. This chain links TRBV27 with TRBJ1-1; D remains ambiguous. Germline-derived CDR1 and CDR2 are MNHEY and SMNVEV (reference sequence). CDR3 length: 13 residues.

The J gene is TRBJ2-5, the V gene TRBV4-1, with TRBD1 matching over 7 bases. The J call is doubtful: the DNA matches TRBJ2-7 better. Looked up from germline, CDR1 is MGHRA and CDR2 is YSYEKL. CDR3 size: 15 residues. Written as DNA, the CDR3 is TGCGCCAGCAGCCAAGTCCAACAGGGGATCTACGAGCAGTACTTC. Protein sequence: CASSQVQQGIYEQYF.

The V call is TRBV2, the J call TRBJ2-5; D remains unclear. The CDR3 sequence is 13 residues long. V lost 2 bases, J lost 11 bases, and 15 bases lay in between. Per germline, CDR1 SNHLY and CDR2 FYNNEI. The CDR3 here is CASSEFGGDEQYF. The CDR3 region has the DNA TGTGCCAGCAGTGAATTCGGTGGGGATGAGCAGTACTTC.

This clonotype came up many times. The chain joins TRBV11-3 to TRBJ2-4, with D perhaps matching TRBD1 or TRBD2 (7 bases each). Germline CDR1 is SGHNT and CDR2 is YENEEA. This CDR3 has 14 amino acids. With 4 bases removed from V and 8 bases from J, the gap between germline ends came to 15 bases. The CDR3 nucleotides read TGTGCCAGCAGCTCCCGACAGGGAGGGGACATTCAGTACTTC. Its protein is CASSSRQGGDIQYF.

To note about this clonotype: It is likely a read error, because the conserved phenylalanine at the end of the CDR3 is missing. The DNA is omitted, as the CDR3 cannot be located on it reliably, and the CDR3 follows TCRdb's listing. The chain combines TRBV5-1 with TRBJ2-3; the listed D gene, TRBD2, was not tested against the DNA. The length of the CDR3 is 16 amino acids, counting both ends. Germline CDR1 is SGHRS and CDR2 is YFSETQ. The CDR3 spells CASSWGGLGETQYFGP.

A word on this clonotype: Given the absence of the conserved phenylalanine or tryptophan at the CDR3 end, a read error is likely. The limits of the CDR3 on the DNA are not certain, so only TCRdb's listed CDR3 is given. The V call is TRBV7-2, the J call TRBJ2-3; TRBD1, the table's D call, was not compared with the DNA. CDR1 is SGHTA, CDR2 FQGNSA, per germline. Counting both end residues, the CDR3 totals 17 amino acids. The CDR3 region is CASNSMTGSNSPLHFGP.

This clonotype was seen repeatedly, ten times or more. The chain uses TRBV6-1 and TRBJ2-7, with D perhaps TRBD2 (5 bases). The CDR3 extends over 14 amino acids. Trimming took 7 bases from V and 4 from J, leaving 17 bases between them. In germline, CDR1 is MNHNS, CDR2 SASEGT. CDR3 sequence reads: CASKYPGTSYEQYF. CDR3 sequence (DNA): TGTGCCAGCAAATATCCCGGCACTAGTTACGAGCAGTACTTC.

Many counts were recorded for this clonotype. The chain has TRBV19 and TRBJ2-7; 7 bases agree with TRBD1. Germline V gene sequence: CDR1 LNHDA, CDR2 SQIVND (reference sequence). Unmatched junction bases numbered 2, after V lost 6 bases and J lost 0 bases. The CDR3 length is 13 residues. CDR3 sequence (DNA): TGTGCCAGTAGGGACAGGAGCTCCTACGAGCAGTACTTC. Its protein product is CASRDRSSYEQYF.

This clonotype was recorded many times. The chain combines TRBV6-1 with TRBJ1-2, with D possibly TRBD1 on 6 matching bases. CDR1 and CDR2 (germline): MNHNS, SASEGT. Deletions cut 5 bases from V and 8 bases from J, with 18 bases between. The CDR3 has 14 amino acids. The CDR3 DNA reads TGTGCCAGCAGTCTAACTAGGGGGGTCTCCGGCTACACCTTC. This codes for CASSLTRGVSGYTF.

This clonotype was picked up many times. This rearrangement joins TRBV6-1 to TRBJ2-4, with 7 bases identical to TRBD1. There are 14 residues in the CDR3. V dropped 9 bases and J dropped 5; count of bases not matched to a gene: 10. Per germline, CDR1 MNHNS and CDR2 SASEGT. CDR3 in DNA: TGTGCCAGTAGCGAGACAGGGCGCGAAAACATTCAGTACTTC. It encodes CASSETGRENIQYF.

This clonotype was found a few times. The chain links TRBV19 to TRBJ2-1, with D perhaps matching TRBD1 (6 bases). The DNA end is more similar to TRBJ2-7, so the J call may be wrong. Germline V lookup: CDR1 LNHDA, CDR2 SQIVND (reference sequence). The CDR3 runs to 14 residues. In DNA form, the CDR3 reads TGTGCCAGTAGTATTCGGCAGGGGCCTTACGAGCAGTACTTC. Translation gives CASSIRQGPYEQYF.

This chain uses TRBV20-1 with TRBJ1-2, with TRBD1 matching 8 bases. The CDR3 is made up of 13 amino acids. Germline CDR1 is DFQATT and CDR2 is SNEGSKA (reference sequence). After removal of 4 bases from V and 6 bases from J, the junction contained 7 bases not matched to a gene. CDR3 nucleotide sequence: TGCAGTGCTATTAGGGACAGGTCGGATGGCTACACCTTC. Its translation is CSAIRDRSDGYTF.

Points on this clonotype: The conserved phenylalanine or tryptophan is not found at the CDR3 terminus, so this likely reflects a read error. The limits of the CDR3 on the DNA are not certain, so only TCRdb's listed CDR3 is given. V gene TRBV28 combines with J gene TRBJ2-1; TRBD2 is the table's D call, not checked against the DNA. Both ends counted, the CDR3 spans 8 residues. The germline V gene encodes CDR1 MDHEN and CDR2 SYDVKM. The chain's CDR3 is CASSPPTS.

The chain joins TRBV29-1 to TRBJ2-1, with 12 bases that match TRBD2. This CDR3 spans 13 amino acids. Germline loops: CDR1 SQVTM, CDR2 ANQGSEA. The trim removed 4 bases at V and 8 bases at J, leaving 3 bases unmatched. The CDR3, as DNA: TGCAGCGTTGCGGCTAGCGGGAGGGATGAGCAGTTCTTC. Translating gives CSVAASGRDEQFF.

V gene TRBV28 combines with J gene TRBJ1-2; D is unclear. Trimming took off 5 bases at V and 3 bases at J, with 10 bases between the two ends. There are 13 residues in the CDR3. Germline lookup yields CDR1 MDHEN and CDR2 SYDVKM. The CDR3 DNA reads TGTGCCAGCAGTGGACCTGGCGACTATGGCTACACCTTC. Amino acids: CASSGPGDYGYTF.

This clonotype was picked up many times. CDR3 loop: CASKRELAGTYEQYF. The DNA of the CDR3 is TGTGCCAGCAAGCGGGAGCTAGCGGGGACCTACGAGCAGTACTTC. V is TRBV6-1 and J is TRBJ2-7; 9 bases match TRBD2. Germline V gene data show CDR1 as MNHNS and CDR2 as SASEGT. This CDR3 spans 15 amino acids. V was pared by 7 bases and J by 2 bases, with 9 bases of the junction left unmatched.

This chain links TRBV5-4 with TRBJ2-1; D might be TRBD2 (5 bases). This CDR3 is built from 15 residues. V gave up 3 bases and J gave up 6 bases, with 16 bases separating them. The germline V gene has CDR1 SGHNT and CDR2 YYREEE (reference sequence). CDR3 sequence (DNA): TGTGCCAGCAGCTCGTCTAGCTTCCTGGGCAATGAGCAGTTCTTC. Its protein is CASSSSSFLGNEQFF.

This clonotype came up many times. The CDR3: CASSASGAQVDTQYF. The CDR3 DNA sequence: TGCGCCAGCTCCGCTAGCGGGGCCCAAGTAGATACGCAGTATTTT. The rearrangement uses TRBV5-1 and TRBJ2-3; 9 positions match TRBD2. The CDR3 has 15 amino acids. Per the germline V gene, CDR1 is SGHRS and CDR2 is YFSETQ. Trimming took 7 bases from V and 5 from J; bases not matched to a gene: 11.

The V and J genes are TRBV7-6 and TRBJ2-3; TRBD2 aligns across 14 bases. CDR1 is SGHVS, CDR2 FNYEAQ, per germline. The CDR3 totals 17 residues. Trimming cost V 4 bases and J 2 bases; bases outside gene matches: 5. CDR3 bases: TGTGCCAGCAGCTCAAGACTAGCGGGAGGGATCACAGATACGCAGTATTTT. Translation gives CASSSRLAGGITDTQYF.

This clonotype is labeled medium-sized. This chain joins TRBV7-6 and TRBJ2-1, with unresolved D. The CDR3 length is 11 residues. Trimming shortened V by 1 base and J by 15 bases, and 10 bases separated the two germline ends. Germline V gene lookup returns CDR1 SGHVS and CDR2 FNYEAQ. The DNA for the CDR3 is TGTGCCAGCAGCTTAGGACCTCGGCTGTTCTTC. This codes for CASSLGPRLFF.

This clonotype was detected once. V usage is TRBV12-3 or TRBV12-4 and J usage is TRBJ2-5; D gene uncertain. Trimming took 3 bases from V and 4 from J, leaving 9 bases between them. This CDR3 comprises 13 residues. CDR3 region: CASSLFSGETQYF. As DNA, the CDR3 is TGTGCCAGCAGTTTGTTTTCGGGAGAGACCCAGTACTTC.

The rearrangement uses TRBV14 and TRBJ2-7; the match to TRBD1 covers 9 bases. The CDR3 is 17 residues long. J was trimmed by 3 bases and V by 4 bases; bases with no gene match: 13. CDR1 is SGHDN, CDR2 FVKESK, per germline. The CDR3 coding sequence is TGTGCCAGCAGCCGCGGGGGTGGGACAGGGAGAGTCTACGAGCAGTACTTC. This sequence encodes CASSRGGGTGRVYEQYF.

On this clonotype itself: A junction boundary mismatches the germline segment, possibly from a read error. The CDR3 sequence: CASSLGLAGDRFIF. CDR3 nucleotides: TGTGCCAGCAGCTTGGGACTAGCGGGAGACCGCTTTATTTTC. This chain uses TRBV7-9 with TRBJ2-5; TRBD2 aligns across 14 bases. This CDR3 has 14 amino acids. Germline V gene data show CDR1 as SEHNR and CDR2 as FQNEAQ (reference sequence).

This chain joins TRBV9 and TRBJ2-1; 7 nucleotides align to TRBD2. The CDR3 is 16 residues long. From germline, CDR1 is SGDLS and CDR2 YYNGEE. V lost 4 bases to trimming and J lost 4 bases; unmatched junction nucleotides: 11. The CDR3 nucleotides are TGTGCCAGCAGCCCTCAGCGGGAAGAGGTATACAATGAGCAGTTCTTC. This translates into CASSPQREEVYNEQFF.